Shown below are 16 T cell receptor beta chains from a single sample sequenced in a study of CD4+ T cells in melanoma. Clones were sequenced by immunoSEQ multiplex PCR, and TCRdb holds only the in-frame ones, with some missing. The sample consists of 13,000 or so clones, about three quarters of them appearing once. Sequenced material: cells from a culture (not recorded whether cultured in vitro). All receptors come from a human donor with melanoma.

V is TRBV29-1 and J is TRBJ1-3; a possible D gene is TRBD1 (5 bases). Per the germline V gene, CDR1 is SQVTM and CDR2 is ANQGSEA. The CDR3 extends over 16 amino acids. Trimming shortened V by 0 bases and J by 0 bases, and 12 bases separated the two germline ends. The CDR3 reads CSVEDRYRPSGNTIYF. CDR3 bases: TGCAGCGTTGAAGATCGATACAGGCCCTCTGGAAACACCATATATTTT.

The chain links TRBV5-1 to TRBJ2-7; D is perhaps TRBD1 (6 bases). V shed 0 bases and J shed 3 bases, with 13 bases lying between them. CDR3 length: 15 amino acids. Germline-derived CDR1 and CDR2 are SGHRS and YFSETQ. In DNA form, the CDR3 reads TGCGCCAGCAGCTTGGGAGGGGGTGTAGGCTACGAGCAGTACTTC. As protein: CASSLGGGVGYEQYF.

This clone was counted between two and nine times. This chain joins TRBV27 and TRBJ2-5; 9 positions match TRBD1. Germline CDR1 is MNHEY and CDR2 is SMNVEV (reference sequence). V dropped 5 bases and J dropped 5; count of bases not matched to a gene: 6. The CDR3 consists of 14 residues. CDR3 region: CASSTTGTGETQYF. CDR3 in DNA: TGTGCCAGCAGTACTACCGGGACAGGGGAGACCCAGTACTTC.

The chain uses TRBV5-1 and TRBJ1-5; D not certain. This CDR3 contains 15 residues. V was shortened by 0 bases and J by 4 bases, with 11 bases between the two germline ends. Germline V gene lookup returns CDR1 SGHRS and CDR2 YFSETQ. The CDR3 DNA reads TGCGCCAGCAGCTTGGAACCCACAGCAAATCAGCCCCAGCATTTT. Translation gives CASSLEPTANQPQHF.

In DNA, the CDR3 is TGTGCCAGCAGCTGGGACAGGGGACGGAGTACCTCTGAAGCTTTCTTT. Its protein product is CASSWDRGRSTSEAFF. This chain connects TRBV11-1 to TRBJ1-1, with TRBD1 identical over 10 bases. Trimming cost V 4 bases and J 6 bases; bases outside gene matches: 11. Germline lookup yields CDR1 SGHAT and CDR2 FQDESV (reference sequence). The CDR3 extends over 16 amino acids.

V and J are TRBV12-5 and TRBJ1-1; D not certain. The CDR3 totals 16 residues. V dropped 1 base and J dropped 3 bases, with 15 bases sitting between them. From germline, CDR1 is LGHNT and CDR2 FRNRAP. The CDR3 region is CASGLAKGNLYTEAFF. The DNA of the CDR3 is TGTGCTAGTGGTTTGGCTAAGGGAAATCTCTACACTGAAGCTTTCTTT.

This clone is a singleton in its sample. Germline and junction disagree at one end, which may indicate a read error. Other DNA sequences of this sample code for an identical CDR3. This rearrangement joins TRBV5-1 to TRBJ1-1; D is undetermined. The CDR3 has 13 amino acids. The germline V gene encodes CDR1 SGHRS and CDR2 YFSETQ. The CDR3 sequence is CASSSDDYTEAFF. The CDR3 DNA reads TGTGCCAGCAGCTCGGACGATTACACTGAAGCTTTCTTT.

This clone has only one observation. The chain combines TRBV27 with TRBJ1-6; possibly TRBD1 for D (6 bases). CDR3 length: 16 amino acids. CDR1 is MNHEY and CDR2 is SMNVEV in the germline V gene (reference sequence). The V and J ends lost 2 bases and 6 bases respectively, with 14 bases between them. The CDR3 sequence is CASSLRRRTANSPLHF. The DNA of the CDR3 is TGTGCCAGCAGTTTACGCCGTCGGACAGCTAATTCACCCCTCCACTTT.

The chain uses TRBV12-5 and TRBJ2-2; 9 bases match TRBD2. There are 15 residues in the CDR3. V dropped 5 bases and J dropped 9; count of bases not matched to a gene: 10. Germline values: CDR1 LGHNT, CDR2 FRNRAP. This CDR3 is CASGSGGTPIWELFF. CDR3 in DNA: TGTGCTAGTGGTAGCGGGGGGACTCCCATCTGGGAGCTGTTTTTT. Together with reference TRBV12-5 and TRBJ2-2, the CDR3 gives the full variable domain: DARVTQTPRHKVTEMGQEVTMRCQPILGHNTVFWYRQTMMQGLELLAYFRNRAPLDDSGMPKDRFSAEMPDATLATLKIQPSEPRDSAVYFCASGSGGTPIWELFFGEGSRLTVL.

The V gene is TRBV27, the J gene TRBJ2-3, with D perhaps matching TRBD1 (6 bases). V lost 1 base to trimming and J lost 2 bases, with 16 bases between them. The V gene's germline CDR1 is MNHEY and CDR2 SMNVEV (reference sequence). The CDR3 sequence is 17 residues long. The CDR3 reads CASSLWGHGSPTDTQYF. For the CDR3, the DNA is TGTGCCAGCAGTTTATGGGGACACGGGTCCCCCACAGATACGCAGTATTTT.

The chain employs TRBV29-1 and TRBJ2-7; D is unclear. CDR1 and CDR2 (germline): SQVTM, ANQGSEA. Trimming removed 7 bases at V and 2 bases at J, with 15 bases between. The CDR3 extends over 13 amino acids. The CDR3 coding sequence is TGCAGCGCCGTCCCAGAACCCACCTACGAGCAGTACTTC. Its protein product is CSAVPEPTYEQYF.

A few counts support this clone. This chain connects TRBV19 to TRBJ1-1, with a possible D match to TRBD1 (5 bases). CDR3 length: 13 residues. The V end was cut by 10 bases, the J end by 5 bases, with 17 bases between. The germline gives CDR1 LNHDA, CDR2 SQIVND (reference sequence). CDR3 in DNA: TGTGCCACCATGGGACGGGGGAAGACTGAAGCTTTCTTT. Its translation is CATMGRGKTEAFF.

CDR3 loop: CASSLVSGGDRYGYTF. The CDR3 region has the DNA TGCGCCAGCAGCTTGGTATCAGGGGGCGATCGATATGGCTACACCTTC. The chain employs TRBV5-1 and TRBJ1-2; 8 bases align to TRBD1. The CDR3 has 16 residues. J lost 5 bases, V lost 0 bases, and 9 bases had no gene match. Per germline, CDR1 SGHRS and CDR2 YFSETQ.

The sample holds a few counts of this clone. The gene calls are TRBV7-9 and TRBJ1-3; D may be TRBD1 (6 bases). This CDR3 region has 14 residues. Germline loops: CDR1 SEHNR, CDR2 FQNEAQ (reference sequence). The V and J ends lost 6 bases and 7 bases respectively, with 16 bases between them. The CDR3 DNA reads TGTGCCAGCAGTTTGGGGGCGGGGAAGAACACCATATATTTT. This codes for CASSLGAGKNTIYF.

The chain recombines TRBV6-5 with TRBJ1-2, with a tentative D call TRBD1 (6 bases). CDR1 and CDR2 from the germline V gene are MNHEY and SVGAGI. Trimming cost V 7 bases and J 5 bases, with 8 bases left between them. There are 11 residues in the CDR3. CDR3 loop: CASTDSYGYTF. CDR3 DNA: TGTGCCAGCACGGACAGTTATGGCTACACCTTC.

This rearrangement joins TRBV7-3 to TRBJ2-5, with D unclear. The CDR3 totals 13 residues. Trimming pared 1 base from V and 1 base from J, leaving 4 bases between. The germline gives CDR1 SGHTA, CDR2 FQGTGA. The CDR3 protein is CASSLNPQETQYF. DNA of the CDR3: TGTGCCAGCAGCTTAAACCCCCAAGAGACCCAGTACTTC.